The 21 T cell receptor beta chains given below trace back to one sample, sequenced in a study of CD8+ T cells in alopecia areata. The treatment is: oral pan-JAK inhibitor, 5-10 mg twice daily. Following extraction, RNA underwent reverse transcription to cDNA, which served as the sequencing template. Data came from immunoSEQ multiplex PCR; TCRdb stores just in-frame clones and leaves some out. This table holds 200,000 or so clones, less than 45% found once. This material consisted of CD4+ T cells sorted from blood, taken around week 36, from a patient treated with tofacitinib. These receptor sequences come from a human donor with alopecia areata.

V gene TRBV5-1 combines with J gene TRBJ1-2; D might be TRBD1 (6 bases). Germline CDR1 SGHRS, CDR2 YFSETQ. The CDR3 totals 15 residues. The V gene lost 4 bases and the J gene lost 2 bases, with 15 bases spanning the gap. The CDR3, as DNA: TGCGCCAGCAGCCCCAGTCGAGGACAGAACTATGGCTACACCTTC. Residues: CASSPSRGQNYGYTF. The whole variable domain, filled in from reference TRBV5-1 and TRBJ1-2, reads KAGVTQTPRYLIKTRGQQVTLSCSPISGHRSVSWYQQTPGQGLQFLFEYFSETQRNKGNFPGRFSGRQFSNSRSEMNVSTLELGDSALYLCASSPSRGQNYGYTFGSGTRLTVV.

V usage is TRBV20-1 and J usage is TRBJ2-1, with a tentative D call TRBD2 (5 bases). V was trimmed by 6 bases and J by 9 bases, leaving 9 bases between them. CDR1 DFQATT and CDR2 SNEGSKA come from the germline V gene (reference sequence). This CDR3 is built from 10 residues. This CDR3 is CSAGAGEQFF. CDR3 DNA: TGCAGTGCCGGCGCGGGTGAGCAGTTCTTC.

The V and J genes are TRBV4-3 and TRBJ1-2, with a weak D call TRBD1 (6 bases). Between the trimmed V and J ends, which lost 2 bases and 7 bases, there was a span of 14 bases. The CDR3 covers 14 residues. Germline-derived CDR1 and CDR2 are LGHNA and YSLEER. CDR3: CASSQRAGVGGYTF. DNA of the CDR3: TGCGCCAGCAGCCAACGCGCAGGGGTCGGTGGCTACACCTTC.

The rearrangement links TRBV30 to TRBJ2-1; D possibly corresponds to TRBD2 (5 bases). The CDR3 runs to 13 residues. Trimming removed 2 bases at V and 10 bases at J, with 15 bases between. Germline V lookup: CDR1 GTSNPN, CDR2 SVGIG (reference sequence). CDR3 bases: TGTGCCTGGAGTCCGGCGGGCATGAGGGAGCAGTTCTTC. This translates into CAWSPAGMREQFF. The full variable domain, with the rest looked up from reference TRBV30 and TRBJ2-1, is SQTIHQWPATLVQPVGSPLSLECTVEGTSNPNLYWYRQAAGRGLQLLFYSVGIGQISSEVPQNLSASRPQDRQFILSSKKLLLSDSGFYLCAWSPAGMREQFFGPGTRLTVL.

This clone was recorded a few times. This chain joins TRBV7-2 and TRBJ2-5; a possible D gene is TRBD1 (6 bases). The CDR3 spans 15 residues. In germline, CDR1 is SGHTA, CDR2 FQGNSA. V lost 5 bases to trimming and J lost 7 bases, with 20 bases between them. The CDR3 nucleotides read TGTGCCAGCAGCCGAAAAACAGGGAATCGGGGGACCCAGTACTTC. Amino acids: CASSRKTGNRGTQYF.

The chain has TRBV29-1 and TRBJ2-3, with D unclear. CDR1 SQVTM and CDR2 ANQGSEA come from the germline V gene. Between the trimmed V and J ends, which lost 6 bases and 6 bases, there was a span of 13 bases. The CDR3 is 12 residues long. DNA for the CDR3: TGCAGCGTCGAGAGGACCGGGGATACGCAGTATTTT. Translation gives CSVERTGDTQYF.

This clone was recorded only once. This chain uses TRBV5-1 with TRBJ1-1; possibly TRBD1 for D (5 bases). V shed 4 bases and J shed 4 bases, with 17 bases lying between them. The CDR3 totals 15 residues. Per the germline V gene, CDR1 is SGHRS and CDR2 is YFSETQ. The CDR3 DNA reads TGCGCCAGCAGCCCGCGGACGGTTGGGGCCACTGAAGCTTTCTTT. Protein: CASSPRTVGATEAFF.

This chain uses TRBV2 with TRBJ2-5; perhaps D is TRBD1 or TRBD2 (5 bases each). Trimming cost V 7 bases and J 1 base, with 16 bases left between them. This CDR3 is 15 amino acids long. CDR1 SNHLY and CDR2 FYNNEI come from the germline V gene. The CDR3 nucleotides are TGTGCCAGCACTTCGGGGCAGGGTTCCCAAGAGACCCAGTACTTC. It translates to CASTSGQGSQETQYF.

The rearrangement links TRBV15 to TRBJ2-3; 10 positions match TRBD1. Germline V gene sequence: CDR1 LNHNV, CDR2 YYDKDF (reference sequence). The length of the CDR3 is 16 residues. Trimming took 3 bases from V and 0 from J; bases not matched to a gene: 3. CDR3 sequence reads: CATSRGQGISTDTQYF. The DNA for the CDR3 is TGTGCCACCAGCAGGGGACAGGGGATTAGCACAGATACGCAGTATTTT.

This clone was counted a few times. This CDR3 is CAWSVGRGFTDTQYF. The CDR3, as DNA: TGTGCCTGGAGTGTAGGGAGGGGATTCACAGATACGCAGTATTTT. This chain uses TRBV30 with TRBJ2-3; TRBD2 matches at 7 bases. The CDR3 totals 15 residues. Trimming cost V 0 bases and J 2 bases; bases outside gene matches: 5. In germline, CDR1 is GTSNPN, CDR2 SVGIG (reference sequence).

This clone has only a few counts. The rearrangement links TRBV10-1 to TRBJ2-7; 13 nucleotides align to TRBD2. Per the germline V gene, CDR1 is WNHNN and CDR2 is SYGVQD (reference sequence). This CDR3 contains 14 residues. V gave up 4 bases and J gave up 6 bases; unmatched junction bases: 3. The CDR3 loop reads CASSGTSGSSEQYF. CDR3 nucleotides: TGCGCCAGCAGTGGGACTAGCGGGAGTTCCGAGCAGTACTTC.

Only a few counts were recorded for this clone. The chain couples TRBV7-3 to TRBJ1-1, with 8 positions matching TRBD1. Germline assignment: CDR1 SGHTA and CDR2 FQGTGA. The CDR3 is 14 amino acids. Losses at the gene ends were 5 bases for V and 4 bases for J; bases not matched to a gene: 6. Here the CDR3 reads CASSTDRASTEAFF. The CDR3 region has the DNA TGTGCCAGCAGCACGGACAGGGCGAGCACTGAAGCTTTCTTT.

This clone was seen only a few times. The chain recombines TRBV5-1 with TRBJ2-1, with D possibly TRBD1 on 6 matching bases. The CDR3 is made up of 14 amino acids. Looked up from germline, CDR1 is SGHRS and CDR2 is YFSETQ. V was shortened by 4 bases and J by 8 bases, with 16 bases between the two germline ends. DNA for the CDR3: TGCGCCAGCAGCCACGGGACACCCTATGATGAGCAGTTCTTC. Translation: CASSHGTPYDEQFF.

This clone was counted a single time. The chain has TRBV5-1 and TRBJ2-5, with D perhaps matching TRBD2 (5 bases). The CDR3 runs 15 residues. Germline CDR1 reads SGHRS; CDR2 reads YFSETQ. The V gene lost 0 bases and the J gene lost 2 bases, with 11 bases spanning the gap. In DNA form, the CDR3 reads TGCGCCAGCAGCTTGGCCGGGTCGGGACAAGAGACCCAGTACTTC. Translation gives CASSLAGSGQETQYF. Full variable domain (remainder filled in from reference TRBV5-1 and TRBJ2-5): KAGVTQTPRYLIKTRGQQVTLSCSPISGHRSVSWYQQTPGQGLQFLFEYFSETQRNKGNFPGRFSGRQFSNSRSEMNVSTLELGDSALYLCASSLAGSGQETQYFGPGTRLLVL.

This clone was found a few times. This chain uses TRBV4-2 with TRBJ2-3; D not resolved. Germline V gene sequence: CDR1 LGHNA, CDR2 YNFKEQ. The CDR3 extends over 14 amino acids. V was trimmed by 3 bases and J by 6 bases, leaving 13 bases between them. The CDR3 loop reads CASSQAINADTQYF. For the CDR3, the DNA is TGTGCCAGCAGCCAGGCTATCAACGCTGATACGCAGTATTTT.

This clone has a single count. A read error is likely here: a far larger clone is one base away. The chain carries TRBV6-5 and TRBJ1-2, with D hard to call. V was clipped by 4 bases and J by 1 base, with 13 bases between them. CDR1 and CDR2 (germline): MNHEY, SVGAGI. The CDR3 length is 15 residues. CDR3 amino acids: CASSLSPRDNYGYTF. For the CDR3, the DNA is TGTGCCAGCAGTTTATCCCCCCGGGATAACTATGGCTACACCTTC.

The V and J genes are TRBV15 and TRBJ2-7, with D maybe TRBD2 (5 bases). V lost 5 bases and J 5 bases, leaving 19 bases between the germline ends. CDR3 size: 15 residues. CDR1 and CDR2 (germline): LNHNV, YYDKDF (reference sequence). The CDR3 region has the DNA TGTGCCACCAGCCGGAAGACTACGCTCGGAGACGAGCAGTACTTC. This sequence encodes CATSRKTTLGDEQYF.

This clone was found a few times. In DNA, the CDR3 is TGCAGCGTTGTTGGGGGGTCCTACGAGCAGTACTTC. Protein product: CSVVGGSYEQYF. The chain uses TRBV29-1 and TRBJ2-7, with D possibly being TRBD2 (6 bases). Germline V gene data show CDR1 as SQVTM and CDR2 as ANQGSEA. Deletions cut 4 bases from V and 1 base from J, with 8 bases between. This CDR3 comprises 12 residues.

The rearrangement uses TRBV2 and TRBJ1-1, with unresolved D. Germline V gene lookup returns CDR1 SNHLY and CDR2 FYNNEI. The CDR3 contains 14 residues. V lost 4 bases and J lost 0, with 9 bases in between. CDR3 region: CASSVGQVNTEAFF. CDR3 bases: TGTGCCAGCAGTGTAGGGCAGGTGAACACTGAAGCTTTCTTT.

J is TRBJ1-1 and V is TRBV6-5, with D maybe TRBD1 (5 bases). This CDR3 has 13 residues. Germline assignment: CDR1 MNHEY and CDR2 SVGAGI. V lost 6 bases and J lost 9, with 17 bases in between. CDR3 coding DNA: TGTGCCAGCAGCAAAGTACAGAACAGGCAAGCTTTCTTT. Translation: CASSKVQNRQAFF.

This clone was counted a few times. The CDR3 coding sequence is TGCAGCGTTGGTCGGGACCGGCGTCACGAGCAGTACTTC. This codes for CSVGRDRRHEQYF. The chain employs TRBV29-1 and TRBJ2-7; possibly TRBD1 or TRBD2 for D (5 bases each). V was shortened by 4 bases and J by 5 bases, with 15 bases between the two germline ends. CDR3 length equals 13 residues. CDR1 and CDR2 from the germline V gene are SQVTM and ANQGSEA.